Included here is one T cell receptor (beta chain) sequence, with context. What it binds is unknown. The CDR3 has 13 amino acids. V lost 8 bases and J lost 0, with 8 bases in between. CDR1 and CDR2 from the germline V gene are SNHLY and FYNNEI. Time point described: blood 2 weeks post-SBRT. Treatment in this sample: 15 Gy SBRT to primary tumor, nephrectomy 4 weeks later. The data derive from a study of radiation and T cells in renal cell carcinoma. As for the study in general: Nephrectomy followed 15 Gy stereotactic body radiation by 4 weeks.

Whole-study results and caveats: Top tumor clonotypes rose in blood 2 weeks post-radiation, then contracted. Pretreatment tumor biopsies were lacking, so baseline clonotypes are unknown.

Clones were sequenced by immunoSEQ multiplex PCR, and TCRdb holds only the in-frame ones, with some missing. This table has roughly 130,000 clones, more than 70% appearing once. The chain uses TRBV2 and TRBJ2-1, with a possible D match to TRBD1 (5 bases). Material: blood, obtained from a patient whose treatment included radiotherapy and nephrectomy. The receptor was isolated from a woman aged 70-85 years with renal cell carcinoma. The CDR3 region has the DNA TGTGCCAGCGAAAGGGGCTCCTACAATGAGCAGTTCTTC. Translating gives CASERGSYNEQFF.